These 5 T cell receptor beta chains were all obtained from the same sample, sequenced in a study of blood T cell repertoires in COVID-19 (dated by TCRdb to 2019 to 2021). The library was made by the immunoSEQ multiplex PCR assay. TCRdb mirrors the immuneACCESS table, restricted to in-frame sequences. Some clones are absent from its copies; in checked studies, under half trace to an unresolved V gene, and the reason for the others is unknown. Across this sample there are approximately 75,000 clones, with approximately 86% seen only once. The top ten constitute approximately 5.8% of the sample. The sequenced material came from peripheral blood. These receptors were obtained from a man older than 75 with COVID-19, enrolled during active disease.

The chain couples TRBV14 to TRBJ1-3; no definite D call. V lost 6 bases, J lost 8 bases, and 11 bases lay in between. The CDR3 extends over 12 amino acids. The germline V gene has CDR1 SGHDN and CDR2 FVKESK. CDR3 sequence: CASRPTGDTIYF. DNA for the CDR3: TGTGCCAGCAGACCCACCGGGGACACCATATATTTT.

The rearrangement links TRBV19 to TRBJ1-1; 7 nucleotides line up with TRBD1. The CDR3 contains 15 residues. V was pared by 5 bases and J by 1 base, with 7 bases of the junction left unmatched. Germline V lookup: CDR1 LNHDA, CDR2 SQIVND (reference sequence). The CDR3, as DNA: TGTGCCAGTAGTGAGCGACAGGGAGGGAACACTGAAGCTTTCTTT. It specifies CASSERQGGNTEAFF.

The CDR3 bases are TGTGCCAGCAGCAGCGGACAGTTAGCCTACGAGCAGTACTTC. Encoded protein: CASSSGQLAYEQYF. The chain links TRBV5-6 to TRBJ2-7; D is perhaps TRBD1 (6 bases). The CDR3 has 14 amino acids. Germline assignment: CDR1 SGHDT and CDR2 YYEEEE. V was cut by 4 bases and J by 2 bases, with 13 bases left in between.

The chain has TRBV5-5 and TRBJ1-4; D unclear. The CDR3 totals 16 residues. Deletions cut 4 bases from V and 2 bases from J, with 15 bases between. Germline CDR1 is SGHKS and CDR2 is YYEKEE (reference sequence). The DNA of the CDR3 is TGTGCCAGCAGCCAGGATGGGTTTGCGACTAATGAAAAACTGTTTTTT. It is translated as CASSQDGFATNEKLFF.

The table lists this clone with a count of one. This chain connects TRBV19 to TRBJ1-6, with D unresolved. V lost 0 bases to trimming and J lost 10 bases, with 7 bases between them. The CDR3 spans 13 residues. Per the germline V gene, CDR1 is LNHDA and CDR2 is SQIVND (reference sequence). CDR3 nucleotide sequence: TGTGCCAGTAGTATAGACAGGAACTCACCCCTCCACTTT. Translating it yields CASSIDRNSPLHF. The whole variable domain, remainder taken from reference TRBV19 and TRBJ1-6, is DGGITQSPKYLFRKEGQNVTLSCEQNLNHDAMYWYRQDPGQGLRLIYYSQIVNDFQKGDIAEGYSVSREKKESFPLTVTSAQKNPTAFYLCASSIDRNSPLHFGNGTRLTVT.